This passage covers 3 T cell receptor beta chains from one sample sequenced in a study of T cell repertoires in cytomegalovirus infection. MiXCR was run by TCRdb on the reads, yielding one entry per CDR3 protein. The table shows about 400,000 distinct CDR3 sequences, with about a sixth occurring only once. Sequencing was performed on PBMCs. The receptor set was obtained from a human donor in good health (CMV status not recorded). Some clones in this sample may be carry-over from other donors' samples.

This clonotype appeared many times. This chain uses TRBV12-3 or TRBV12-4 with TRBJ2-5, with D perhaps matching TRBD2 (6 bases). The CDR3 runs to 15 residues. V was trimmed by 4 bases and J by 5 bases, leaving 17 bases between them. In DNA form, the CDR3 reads TGTGCCAGCAGTTCGTGGCGGGGAGGAAGGGAGACCCAGTACTTC. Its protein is CASSSWRGGRETQYF.

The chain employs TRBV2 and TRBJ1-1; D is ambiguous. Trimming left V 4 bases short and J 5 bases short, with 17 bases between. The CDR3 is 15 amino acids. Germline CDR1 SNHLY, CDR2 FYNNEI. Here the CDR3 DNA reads TGTGCCAGCAGTGTCCAGCCAGGCTTGCGTACTGAAGCTTTCTTT. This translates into CASSVQPGLRTEAFF.

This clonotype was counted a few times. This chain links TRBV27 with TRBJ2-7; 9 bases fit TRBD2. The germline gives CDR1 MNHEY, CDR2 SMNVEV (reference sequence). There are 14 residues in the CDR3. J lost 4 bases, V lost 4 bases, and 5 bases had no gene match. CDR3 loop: CASSSPGLAYEQYF. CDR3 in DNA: TGTGCCAGCAGTTCGCCGGGACTAGCATACGAGCAGTACTTC.